This T cell receptor beta chain derives from a study of blood T cell repertoires in COVID-19. Study summary: Spain, Italy and the United States supplied samples that represented acute and convalescent COVID-19. T cells, B-cell-depleted T cells, or PBMCs supplied cDNA or gDNA.

The germline V gene encodes CDR1 GTSNPN and CDR2 SVGIG (reference sequence). V was trimmed by 4 bases and J by 4 bases, leaving 6 bases between them. The CDR3 is 11 residues long. In the source study's methods: Amplification from reference gene primers served as the basis for estimated nucleated cell counts. TCRdb's copy holds only in-frame clones and misses some; the assay was immunoSEQ multiplex PCR. V and J calls and clone size follow that table, whereas D and trimming were derived from the DNA. The data contain under 300,000 clones, roughly 85% of them seen just once; the ten biggest clones take up about 2%.

The sequence was obtained from a man in his thirties or forties who had recovered from COVID-19. The sample taken for sequencing was peripheral blood. The chain is built from TRBV30 and TRBJ2-3; the D is unclear. The CDR3 reads CAWKWPDTQYF. The CDR3 bases are TGTGCCTGGAAATGGCCAGATACGCAGTATTTT. Complete variable domain (other parts from reference TRBV30 and TRBJ2-3): SQTIHQWPATLVQPVGSPLSLECTVEGTSNPNLYWYRQAAGRGLQLLFYSVGIGQISSEVPQNLSASRPQDRQFILSSKKLLLSDSGFYLCAWKWPDTQYFGPGTRLTVL.